The TCR beta chain described here comes from a study of patients and donors after allogeneic stem cell transplantation. TCRdb processed the RT-PCR reads anew with MiXCR; each CDR3 protein has one entry. Here the sample spans roughly 190,000 distinct CDR3 sequences, 41% being singletons. CDR1 LGHDT and CDR2 YNNKEL come from the germline V gene (reference sequence). The CDR3 contains 14 residues. Trimming removed 3 bases from V and 3 bases from J, with 9 bases in between. Sequencing was performed on blood, either unsorted or a sorted T cell fraction (not recorded which). The genes are TRBV3-1 and TRBJ1-5; D is unresolved. This clonotype was obtained from a human donor who was either an allogeneic HSCT recipient or a stem cell or donor lymphocyte infusion donor (not recorded which). It is not recorded whose cells these are; they may come from a transplant donor. The chain's CDR3 is CASSHRTANQPQHF. Here the CDR3 DNA reads TGTGCCAGCAGCCATCGAACGGCCAATCAGCCCCAGCATTTT.